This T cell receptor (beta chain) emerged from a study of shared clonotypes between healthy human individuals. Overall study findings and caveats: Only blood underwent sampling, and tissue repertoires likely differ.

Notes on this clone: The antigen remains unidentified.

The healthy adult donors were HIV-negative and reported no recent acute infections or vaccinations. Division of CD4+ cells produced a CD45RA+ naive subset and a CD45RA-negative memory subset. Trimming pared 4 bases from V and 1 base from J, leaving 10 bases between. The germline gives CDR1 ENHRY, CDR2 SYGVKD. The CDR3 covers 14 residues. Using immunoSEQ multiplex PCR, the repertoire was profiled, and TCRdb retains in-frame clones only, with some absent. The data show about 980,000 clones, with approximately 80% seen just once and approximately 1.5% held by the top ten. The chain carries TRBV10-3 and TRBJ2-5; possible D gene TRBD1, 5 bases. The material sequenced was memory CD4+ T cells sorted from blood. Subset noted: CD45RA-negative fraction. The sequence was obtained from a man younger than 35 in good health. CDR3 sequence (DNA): TGTGCCATCAGTGTTGGGCAGGGCCAAGAGACCCAGTACTTC. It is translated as CAISVGQGQETQYF.